The clone carrying this T cell receptor beta chain was counted a few times. Its antigen is not known. The data are from a study of CD8 T cells in ankylosing spondylitis. Making the TCR beta libraries involved quantitative 5'-RACE with molecular barcodes. One entry per CDR3 protein results from TCRdb running MiXCR on the 5' RACE reads. This repertoire shows fewer than 550,000 distinct CDR3 sequences, about 5.4% found once; its top ten account for 3.5%. The CDR3 has 17 residues. Germline lookup yields CDR1 SQVTM and CDR2 ANQGSEA. The V and J ends lost 5 bases and 0 bases, in that order; junction bases with no gene match: 8. Study outcomes and limitations: Blood of patients with ankylosing spondylitis appeared to be characterized by a TCR beta motif of several highly homologous variants.

The receptor comes from a male donor with ankylosing spondylitis. The rearrangement joins TRBV29-1 to TRBJ2-1; 12 bases map to TRBD2. The specimen sequenced was blood, either unsorted or a sorted T cell fraction (not recorded which). In DNA form, the CDR3 reads TGCAGCGTTAAGGGACTAGCGGGCAGCCTCTCCTACAATGAGCAGTTCTTC. Its translation is CSVKGLAGSLSYNEQFF.